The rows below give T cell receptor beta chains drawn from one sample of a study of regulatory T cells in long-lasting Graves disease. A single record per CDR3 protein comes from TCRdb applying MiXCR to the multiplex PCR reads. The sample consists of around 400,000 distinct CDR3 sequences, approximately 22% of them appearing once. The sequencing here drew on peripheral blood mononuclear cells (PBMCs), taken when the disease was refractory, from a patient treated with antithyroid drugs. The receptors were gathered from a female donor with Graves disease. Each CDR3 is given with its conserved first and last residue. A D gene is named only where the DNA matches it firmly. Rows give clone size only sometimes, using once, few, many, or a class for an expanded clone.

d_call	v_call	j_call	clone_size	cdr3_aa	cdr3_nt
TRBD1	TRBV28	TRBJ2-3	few	CASGTGAPDTQYF	TGTGCCAGCGGGACAGGGGCCCCAGATACGCAGTATTTT
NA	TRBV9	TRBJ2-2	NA	CASSPSDALTGELFF	TGTGCCAGCAGCCCTTCAGACGCGCTTACCGGGGAGCTGTTTTTT
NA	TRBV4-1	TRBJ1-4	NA	CASSQAFGTEDQLFF	TGCGCCAGCAGCCAGGCGTTTGGGACGGAGGACCAACTGTTTTTT
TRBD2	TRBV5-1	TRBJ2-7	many	CASSSGTLGGDYEQYF	TGCGCCAGCAGCTCCGGGACTCTGGGAGGGGATTACGAGCAGTACTTC
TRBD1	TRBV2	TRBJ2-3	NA	CASRRRTGDSNDTQYF	TGTGCCAGCAGAAGGCGGACAGGGGATAGTAATGATACGCAGTATTTT
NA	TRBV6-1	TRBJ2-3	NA	CASVPTGAMTDTQYF	TGTGCCAGCGTCCCGACAGGAGCGATGACAGATACGCAGTATTTT
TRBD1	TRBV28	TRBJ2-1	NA	CASSLLQGAVREQFF	TGTGCCAGCAGTTTATTACAGGGGGCTGTACGGGAGCAGTTCTTC
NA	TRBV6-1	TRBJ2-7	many	CASSSLRGQWSYEQYF	TGTGCCAGCAGCTCCCTACGGGGACAATGGTCCTACGAGCAGTACTTC
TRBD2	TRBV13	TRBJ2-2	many	CASSSKLAGEGGELFF	TGTGCCAGCAGCTCTAAACTAGCGGGAGAAGGTGGGGAGCTGTTTTTT
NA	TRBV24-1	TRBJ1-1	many	CATSDPSSGKNTEAFF	TGTGCCACCAGTGACCCCTCATCCGGGAAGAACACTGAAGCTTTCTTT
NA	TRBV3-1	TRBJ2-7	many	CASSQTAMELGEQYF	TGTGCCAGCAGCCAAACCGCGATGGAACTGGGAGAGCAGTACTTC
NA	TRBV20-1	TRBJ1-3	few	CSAAGGGRTGGNTIYF	TGCAGTGCAGCGGGGGGGGGGCGGACGGGTGGAAACACCATATATTTT
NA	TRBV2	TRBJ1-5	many	CASSAQHGNQPQHF	TGTGCCAGCAGCGCCCAGCACGGCAATCAGCCCCAGCATTTT
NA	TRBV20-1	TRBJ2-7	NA	CSARIGGAGHEQYF	TGCAGTGCTCGGATAGGAGGGGCAGGGCACGAGCAGTACTTC
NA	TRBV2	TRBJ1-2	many	CASSPPYGYTF	TGTGCCAGCAGTCCCCCCTATGGCTACACCTTC
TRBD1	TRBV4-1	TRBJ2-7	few	CASSPRTGVHEQYF	TGCGCCAGCAGCCCCCGGACAGGGGTCCACGAGCAGTACTTC
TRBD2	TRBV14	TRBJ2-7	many	CASSPRWGTSGRNEQYF	TGTGCCAGCAGCCCTCGTTGGGGGACTAGCGGGAGGAACGAGCAGTACTTC
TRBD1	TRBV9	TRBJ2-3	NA	CASSVERDRASDTQYF	TGTGCCAGCAGCGTAGAACGGGACAGGGCATCAGATACGCAGTATTTT
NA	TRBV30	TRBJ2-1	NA	CAWSGPMYEQFF	TGTGCCTGGAGCGGCCCGATGTATGAGCAGTTCTTC
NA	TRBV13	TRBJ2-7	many	CASSLVGRGLNEQYF	TGTGCCAGCAGCTTAGTCGGGAGGGGGCTCAACGAGCAGTACTTC
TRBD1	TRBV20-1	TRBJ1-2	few	CSAGTGEGYTF	TGCAGTGCCGGGACAGGGGAGGGCTACACCTTC
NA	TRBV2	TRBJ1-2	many	CASRGGRRYGYTF	TGTGCCAGCAGGGGGGGGCGGAGATATGGCTACACCTTC
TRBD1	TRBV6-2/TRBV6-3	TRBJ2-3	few	CASSYSDRGRPDTQYF	TGTGCCAGCAGTTACTCAGACAGGGGGCGTCCAGATACGCAGTATTTT
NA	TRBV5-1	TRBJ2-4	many	CASSLGRASAKNIQYF	TGCGCCAGCAGCTTGGGGAGGGCGTCCGCCAAAAACATTCAGTACTTC
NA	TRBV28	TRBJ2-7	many	CASSWEDRWGEQYF	TGTGCCAGCAGTTGGGAGGACAGGTGGGGAGAGCAGTACTTC
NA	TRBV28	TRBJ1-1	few	CASGLGSEAFF	TGTGCCAGCGGCCTAGGGTCTGAAGCTTTCTTT
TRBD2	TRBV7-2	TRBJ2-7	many	CASSLWLAGGEQYF	TGTGCCAGCAGCTTATGGCTAGCGGGAGGGGAGCAGTACTTC
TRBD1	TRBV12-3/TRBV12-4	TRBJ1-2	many	CASSLQGGNYGYTF	TGTGCCAGCAGTCTTCAGGGGGGCAACTATGGCTACACCTTC
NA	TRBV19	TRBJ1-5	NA	CASNPDRGGNQPQHF	TGTGCCAGTAACCCCGATAGGGGGGGCAATCAGCCCCAGCATTTT
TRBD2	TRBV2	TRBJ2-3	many	CASTRGGGLADTQYF	TGTGCCAGCACTCGGGGGGGGGGGCTCGCAGATACGCAGTATTTT
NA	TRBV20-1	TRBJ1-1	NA	CSNIRRQRNTEAFF	TGCAGTAACATTAGGAGGCAGAGAAACACTGAAGCTTTCTTT
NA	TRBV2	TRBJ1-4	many	CASSAYVHNEKLFF	TGTGCCAGCAGTGCTTACGTACATAATGAAAAACTGTTTTTT
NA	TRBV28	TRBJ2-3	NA	CASSTLGATDTQYF	TGTGCCAGCAGTACCCTGGGGGCCACAGATACGCAGTATTTT
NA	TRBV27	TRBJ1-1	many	CASSFSINTEAFF	TGTGCCAGCAGTTTTTCGATCAACACTGAAGCTTTCTTT
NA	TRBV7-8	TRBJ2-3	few	CASSLAFGVSGRWADTQYF	TGTGCCAGCAGCTTAGCGTTCGGGGTTAGCGGTCGATGGGCAGATACGCAGTATTTT
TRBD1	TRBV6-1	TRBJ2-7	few	CASSARQGVYEQYF	TGTGCCAGCAGTGCCCGACAGGGGGTCTACGAGCAGTACTTC
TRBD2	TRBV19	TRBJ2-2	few	CASMWAGGNTGELFF	TGTGCCAGTATGTGGGCGGGAGGTAACACCGGGGAGCTGTTTTTT
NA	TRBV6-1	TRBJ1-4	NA	CASKAEDEKLFF	TGTGCCAGCAAGGCCGAGGATGAAAAACTGTTTTTT
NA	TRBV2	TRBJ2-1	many	CASSPTVYNEQFF	TGTGCCAGCAGTCCCACCGTCTACAATGAGCAGTTCTTC
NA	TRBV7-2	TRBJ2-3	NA	CASSPGQLTDTQYF	TGTGCCAGCAGCCCCGGACAACTCACAGATACGCAGTATTTT
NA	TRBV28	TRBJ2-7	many	CASSFLAIANEQYF	TGTGCCAGCAGTTTCTTGGCAATTGCCAACGAGCAGTACTTC
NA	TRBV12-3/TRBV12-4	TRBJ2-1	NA	CASTSLSGEQFF	TGTGCCAGCACGTCGCTTAGTGGGGAGCAGTTCTTC
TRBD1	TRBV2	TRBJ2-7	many	CASSTGQGFNEQYF	TGTGCCAGCAGTACGGGACAGGGGTTCAACGAGCAGTACTTC